This T cell receptor beta chain appears in the sequencing data of a study of technical replicates of blood from several donors. Generated by immunoSEQ multiplex PCR, the TCRdb table keeps only in-frame clones and is missing some. In the table there are about 84,000 clones, 95% to 98% of which are singletons. Sequencing was performed on T cells isolated from PBMCs. The sequence derives from a human donor in good health.

CDR3: CASSHAGQATNEKLFF. The CDR3 DNA sequence: TGCGCCAGCAGCCACGCCGGACAGGCAACTAATGAAAAACTGTTTTTT. The chain uses TRBV4-1 and TRBJ1-4, with 7 bases matching TRBD1. With V trimmed by 3 bases and J by 0 bases, 4 bases remained unmatched. CDR1 is MGHRA, CDR2 YSYEKL, per germline. CDR3 length: 16 residues.